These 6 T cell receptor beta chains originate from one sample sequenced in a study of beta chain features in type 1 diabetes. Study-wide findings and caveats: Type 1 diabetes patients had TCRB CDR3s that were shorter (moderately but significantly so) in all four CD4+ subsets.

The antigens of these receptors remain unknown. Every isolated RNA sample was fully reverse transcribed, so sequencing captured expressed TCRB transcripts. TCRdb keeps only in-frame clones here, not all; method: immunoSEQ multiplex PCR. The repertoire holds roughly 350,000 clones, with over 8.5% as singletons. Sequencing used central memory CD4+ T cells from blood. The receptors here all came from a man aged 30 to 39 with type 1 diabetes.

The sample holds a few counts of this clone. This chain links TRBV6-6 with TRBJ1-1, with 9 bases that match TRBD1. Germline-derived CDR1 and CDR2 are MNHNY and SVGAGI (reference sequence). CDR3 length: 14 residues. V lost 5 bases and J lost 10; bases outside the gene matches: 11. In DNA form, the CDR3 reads TGTGCCAGCAGTGGCCGGGACAGGGTTGTCGGAGCTTTCTTT. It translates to CASSGRDRVVGAFF.

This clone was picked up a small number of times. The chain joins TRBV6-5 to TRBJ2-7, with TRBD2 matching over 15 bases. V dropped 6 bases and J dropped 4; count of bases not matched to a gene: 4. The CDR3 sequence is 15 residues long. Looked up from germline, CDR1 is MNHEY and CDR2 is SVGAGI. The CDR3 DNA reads TGTGCCAGCAGAGGACTAGCGGGAGGGTCTTACGAGCAGTACTTC. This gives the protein CASRGLAGGSYEQYF.

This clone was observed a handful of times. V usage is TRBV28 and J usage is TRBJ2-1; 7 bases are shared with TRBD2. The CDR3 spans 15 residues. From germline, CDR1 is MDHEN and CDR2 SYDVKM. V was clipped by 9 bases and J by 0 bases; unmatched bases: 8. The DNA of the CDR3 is TGTGCCAGTGCTAGCGGATCGTCCTCCTACAATGAGCAGTTCTTC. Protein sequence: CASASGSSSYNEQFF.

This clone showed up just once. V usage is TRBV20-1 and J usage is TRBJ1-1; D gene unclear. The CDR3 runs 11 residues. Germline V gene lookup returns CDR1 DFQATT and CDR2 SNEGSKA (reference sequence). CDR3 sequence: CCFCCFWGAFF. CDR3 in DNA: TGCTGCTTCTGCTGCTTCTGGGGAGCTTTCTTT.

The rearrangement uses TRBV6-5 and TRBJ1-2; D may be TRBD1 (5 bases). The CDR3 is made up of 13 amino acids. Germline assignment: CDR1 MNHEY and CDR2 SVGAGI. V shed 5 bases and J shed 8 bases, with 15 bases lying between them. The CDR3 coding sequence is TGTGCCAGCAGTGAGTTCGCAGGGAAGGGCTACACCTTC. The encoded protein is CASSEFAGKGYTF.

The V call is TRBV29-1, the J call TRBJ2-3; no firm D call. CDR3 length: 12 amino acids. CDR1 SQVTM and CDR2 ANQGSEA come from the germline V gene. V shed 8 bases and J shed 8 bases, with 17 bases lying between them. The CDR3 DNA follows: TGCAGCCACAGCGACGGCTCAGGTACGCAGTATTTT. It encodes CSHSDGSGTQYF.